One and the same sample provided the 5 T cell receptor beta chains below, sequenced in a study of blood T cells in healthy people across ages. Primers used in a second PCR of roughly 6 to 12 cycles were a sample-barcoded 5' primer and a J-beta primer mix. TCRdb re-analysed the 5' RACE reads in MiXCR, keeping a single row per CDR3 protein. The sample contains around 790,000 distinct CDR3 sequences, under 45% of which appear only once. The sequenced sample was blood. The receptors come from a man aged 55-75 years in good health.

This clonotype was counted only a few times. The chain has TRBV6-2 or TRBV6-3 and TRBJ1-1; 9 nucleotides match TRBD1. Germline assignment: CDR1 MNHEY and CDR2 SVGEGT. This CDR3 comprises 15 residues. V trimming: 5 bases; J trimming: 3 bases; junction bases outside the gene matches: 7. This chain's CDR3 is CASSDLGQGDTEAFF. CDR3 sequence (DNA): TGTGCCAGCAGTGACCTGGGACAGGGAGACACTGAAGCTTTCTTT.

The chain joins TRBV7-6 to TRBJ2-3, with 16 bases that match TRBD2. CDR3 size: 18 residues. J was trimmed by 2 bases and V by 5 bases; bases with no gene match: 7. Germline V CDR1 and CDR2: SGHVS, FNYEAQ. The CDR3 protein is CASSVGTSGGDYTDTQYF. For the CDR3, the DNA is TGTGCCAGCAGCGTTGGGACTAGCGGGGGGGATTACACAGATACGCAGTATTTT.

V gene TRBV20-1 combines with J gene TRBJ2-7, with D possibly being TRBD2 (6 bases). CDR3 length: 14 amino acids. Deletions cut 4 bases from V and 2 bases from J, with 15 bases between. Germline V CDR1 and CDR2: DFQATT, SNEGSKA (reference sequence). Here the CDR3 reads CSATRDSLTYEQYF. The CDR3 nucleotides are TGCAGTGCTACCCGGGACTCCCTTACCTACGAGCAGTACTTC.

The chain links TRBV21-1 to TRBJ2-4; the table's D call TRBD1 went unverified against the DNA. TRBV21-1 is recorded as a pseudogene. The CDR3 has 15 residues. Here the CDR3 reads CASSAPPGPGNIQYF. Written as DNA, the CDR3 is TGTGCCAGCAGCGCCCCCCCGGGCCCGGGAAACATTCAGTACTTC.

The chain uses TRBV7-3 and TRBJ2-6; D assignment may be TRBD1 or TRBD2 (5 bases each). Germline assignment: CDR1 SGHTA and CDR2 FQGTGA. The length of the CDR3 is 13 residues. The V gene lost 5 bases and the J gene lost 9 bases, with 11 bases spanning the gap. This chain's CDR3 is CASSGEGRNVLTF. CDR3 in DNA: TGTGCCAGCAGCGGAGAGGGGCGCAACGTCCTGACTTTC.